This T cell receptor (beta chain) derives from a study of cytomegalovirus exposure and HLA in healthy donors. General study findings and limits: More than 15,000 TCR beta sequences were associated with HLA alleles at 0.05 false discovery rate in a later analysis.

The CDR3 totals 14 residues. The germline gives CDR1 SGDLS, CDR2 YYNGEE. J was trimmed by 5 bases and V by 3 bases; bases with no gene match: 2. PCR employed 60 Vbeta and 13 Jbeta primers. This table comes from immunoSEQ multiplex PCR, and its TCRdb copy is limited to in-frame clones, with some not included. This table has 60,000 to 85,000 clones, 74% appearing once. As regards this clone: Antigen specificity is unknown.

The sample comprised PBMCs. V and J are TRBV9 and TRBJ1-4, with TRBD1 matching 9 bases. The receptor's source is a human donor in good health. DNA of the CDR3: TGTGCCAGCAGCGGGGACAGGGAGAATGAAAAACTGTTTTTT. Protein product: CASSGDRENEKLFF. The full variable domain, its missing parts supplied by reference TRBV9 and TRBJ1-4, is DSGVTQTPKHLITATGQRVTLRCSPRSGDLSVYWYQQSLDQGLQFLIQYYNGEERAKGNILERFSAQQFPDLHSELNLSSLELGDSALYFCASSGDRENEKLFFGSGTQLSVL.